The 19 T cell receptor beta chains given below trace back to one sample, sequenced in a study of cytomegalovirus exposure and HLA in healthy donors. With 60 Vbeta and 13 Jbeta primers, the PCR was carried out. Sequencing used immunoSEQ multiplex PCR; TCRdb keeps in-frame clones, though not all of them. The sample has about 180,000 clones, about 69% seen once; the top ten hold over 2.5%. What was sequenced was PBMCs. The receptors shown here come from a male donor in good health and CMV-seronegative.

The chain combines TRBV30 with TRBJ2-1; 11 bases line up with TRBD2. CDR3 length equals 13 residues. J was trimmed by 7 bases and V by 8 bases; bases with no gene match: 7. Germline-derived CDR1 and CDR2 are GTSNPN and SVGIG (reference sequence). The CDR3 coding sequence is TGTGCCGGGGGACTAGCGGTGGGGAATGAGCAGTTCTTC. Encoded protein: CAGGLAVGNEQFF.

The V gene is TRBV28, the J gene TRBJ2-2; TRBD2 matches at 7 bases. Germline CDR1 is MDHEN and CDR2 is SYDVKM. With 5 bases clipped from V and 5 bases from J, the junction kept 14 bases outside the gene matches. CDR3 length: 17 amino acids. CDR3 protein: CASSLPLAAGSTGELFF. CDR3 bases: TGTGCCAGCAGTCTACCTCTAGCGGCTGGCAGTACCGGGGAGCTGTTTTTT.

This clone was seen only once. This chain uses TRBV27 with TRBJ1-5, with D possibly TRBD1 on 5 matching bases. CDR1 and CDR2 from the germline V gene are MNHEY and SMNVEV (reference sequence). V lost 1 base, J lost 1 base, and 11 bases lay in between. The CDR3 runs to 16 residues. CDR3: CASSLYPQGSNQPQHF. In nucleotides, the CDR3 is TGTGCCAGCAGTTTATATCCCCAGGGCAGCAATCAGCCCCAGCATTTT.

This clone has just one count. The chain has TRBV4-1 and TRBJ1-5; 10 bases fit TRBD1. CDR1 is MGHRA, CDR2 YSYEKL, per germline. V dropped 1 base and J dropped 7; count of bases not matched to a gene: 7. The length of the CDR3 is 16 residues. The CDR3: CASSQVGTGAGQPQHF. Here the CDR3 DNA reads TGCGCCAGCAGCCAAGTAGGGACAGGGGCAGGACAGCCCCAGCATTTT.

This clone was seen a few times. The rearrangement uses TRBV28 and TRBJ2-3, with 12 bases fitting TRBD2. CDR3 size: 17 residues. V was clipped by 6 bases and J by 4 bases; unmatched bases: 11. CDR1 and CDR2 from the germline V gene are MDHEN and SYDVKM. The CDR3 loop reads CASSPNRSSGGADTQYF. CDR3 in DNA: TGTGCCAGCAGCCCTAACCGATCTAGCGGGGGGGCAGATACGCAGTATTTT. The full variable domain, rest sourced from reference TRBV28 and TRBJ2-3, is DVKVTQSSRYLVKRTGEKVFLECVQDMDHENMFWYRQDPGLGLRLIYFSYDVKMKEKGDIPEGYSVSREKKERFSLILESASTNQTSMYLCASSPNRSSGGADTQYFGPGTRLTVL.

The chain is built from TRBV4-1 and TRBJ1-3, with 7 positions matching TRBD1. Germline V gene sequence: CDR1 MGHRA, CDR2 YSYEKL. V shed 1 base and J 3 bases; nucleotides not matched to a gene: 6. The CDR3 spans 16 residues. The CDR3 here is CASSQGRGPNGNTIYF. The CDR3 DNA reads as TGCGCCAGCAGCCAAGGGAGGGGGCCGAATGGAAACACCATATATTTT.

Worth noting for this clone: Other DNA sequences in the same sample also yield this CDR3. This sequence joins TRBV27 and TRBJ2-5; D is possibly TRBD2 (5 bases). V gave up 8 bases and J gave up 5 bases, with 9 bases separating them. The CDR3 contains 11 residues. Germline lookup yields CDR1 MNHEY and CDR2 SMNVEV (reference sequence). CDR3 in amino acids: CASGRRETQYF. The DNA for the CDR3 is TGTGCCAGCGGACGGAGGGAGACCCAGTACTTC.

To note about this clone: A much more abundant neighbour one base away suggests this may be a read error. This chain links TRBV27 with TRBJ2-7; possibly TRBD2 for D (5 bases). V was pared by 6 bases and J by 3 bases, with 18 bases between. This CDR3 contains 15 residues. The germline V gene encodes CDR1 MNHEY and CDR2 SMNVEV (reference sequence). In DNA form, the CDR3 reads TGTGCCAGCAGCCCCCAACTAGGGAGCCACTACGAGCAGTACTTC. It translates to CASSPQLGSHYEQYF.

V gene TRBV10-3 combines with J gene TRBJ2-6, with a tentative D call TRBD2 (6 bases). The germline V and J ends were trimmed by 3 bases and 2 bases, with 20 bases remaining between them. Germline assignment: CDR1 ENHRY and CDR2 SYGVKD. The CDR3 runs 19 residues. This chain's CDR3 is CAISDGLAGSRTGANVLTF. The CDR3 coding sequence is TGTGCCATCAGTGACGGGCTAGCCGGGAGCAGGACTGGGGCCAACGTCCTGACTTTC.

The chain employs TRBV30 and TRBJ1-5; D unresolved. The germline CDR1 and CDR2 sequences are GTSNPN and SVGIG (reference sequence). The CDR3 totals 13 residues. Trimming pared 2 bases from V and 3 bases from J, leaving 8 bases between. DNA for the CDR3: TGTGCCTGGAGTTCCGGAGACAATCAGCCCCAGCATTTT. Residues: CAWSSGDNQPQHF.

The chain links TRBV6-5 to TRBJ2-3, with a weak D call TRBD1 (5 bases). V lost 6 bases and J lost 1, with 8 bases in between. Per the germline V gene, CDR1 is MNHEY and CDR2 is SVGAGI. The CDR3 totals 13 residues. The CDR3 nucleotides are TGTGCCAGCAGGGGGCCCCGCACAGATACGCAGTATTTT. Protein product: CASRGPRTDTQYF.

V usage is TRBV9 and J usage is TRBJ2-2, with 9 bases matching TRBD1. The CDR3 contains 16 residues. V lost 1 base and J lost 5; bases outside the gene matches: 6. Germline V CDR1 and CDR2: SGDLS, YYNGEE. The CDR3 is CASSVRTGDWTGELFF. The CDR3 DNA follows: TGTGCCAGCAGCGTACGGACAGGGGATTGGACCGGGGAGCTGTTTTTT.

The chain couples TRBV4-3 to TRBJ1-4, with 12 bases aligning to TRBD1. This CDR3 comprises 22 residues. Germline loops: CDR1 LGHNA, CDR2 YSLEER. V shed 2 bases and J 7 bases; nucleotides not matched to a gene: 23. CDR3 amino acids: CASSQQPPGTGGGGHIGEKLFF. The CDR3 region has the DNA TGCGCCAGCAGCCAACAACCTCCCGGGACAGGGGGCGGCGGTCATATTGGTGAAAAACTGTTTTTT.

The CDR3 spells CASSFQGLYGYTF. Written as DNA, the CDR3 is TGTGCCAGCAGTTTTCAGGGACTCTATGGCTACACCTTC. The V and J genes are TRBV28 and TRBJ1-2; D is possibly TRBD1 (5 bases). The CDR3 runs to 13 residues. CDR1 and CDR2 from the germline V gene are MDHEN and SYDVKM. The germline V and J ends were trimmed by 3 bases and 4 bases, with 9 bases remaining between them.

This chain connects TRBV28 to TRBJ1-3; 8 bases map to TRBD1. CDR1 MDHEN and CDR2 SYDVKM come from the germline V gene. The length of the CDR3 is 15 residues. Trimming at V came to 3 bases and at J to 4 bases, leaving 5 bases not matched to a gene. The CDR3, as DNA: TGTGCCAGCAGTTTCCAGGGGGCGCGAGGAAACACCATATATTTT. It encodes CASSFQGARGNTIYF.

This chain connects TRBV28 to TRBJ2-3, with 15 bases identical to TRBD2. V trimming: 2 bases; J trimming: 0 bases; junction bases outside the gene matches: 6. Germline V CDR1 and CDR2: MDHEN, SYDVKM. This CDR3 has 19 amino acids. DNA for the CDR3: TGTGCCAGCAGTTTACTTGGACTAGCGGGAGGGCCTAGCACAGATACGCAGTATTTT. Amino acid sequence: CASSLLGLAGGPSTDTQYF.

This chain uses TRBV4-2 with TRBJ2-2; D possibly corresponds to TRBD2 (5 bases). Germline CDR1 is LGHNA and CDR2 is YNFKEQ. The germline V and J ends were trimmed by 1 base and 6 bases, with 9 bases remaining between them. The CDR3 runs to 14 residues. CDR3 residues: CASSQVGSAGELFF. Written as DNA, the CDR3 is TGTGCCAGCAGCCAAGTTGGTAGCGCCGGGGAGCTGTTTTTT.

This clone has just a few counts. The CDR3 spells CASRPGGANTEAFF. The DNA for the CDR3 is TGTGCCAGCAGGCCAGGCGGGGCGAACACTGAAGCTTTCTTT. This chain connects TRBV6-4 to TRBJ1-1, with D perhaps TRBD1 (5 bases). Trimming took off 6 bases at V and 1 base at J, with 12 bases between the two ends. CDR1 is MRHNA, CDR2 SNTAGT, per germline. This CDR3 is built from 14 residues.

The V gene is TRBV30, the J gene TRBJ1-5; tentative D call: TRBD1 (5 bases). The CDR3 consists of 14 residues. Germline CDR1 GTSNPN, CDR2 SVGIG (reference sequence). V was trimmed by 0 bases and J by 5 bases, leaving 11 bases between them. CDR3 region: CAWSVLQEDQPQHF. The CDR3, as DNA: TGTGCCTGGAGTGTCTTACAGGAAGATCAGCCCCAGCATTTT.